The present T cell receptor (beta chain) was sequenced within a study of T cell repertoires and HLA-DP antigens. Generated by immunoSEQ multiplex PCR, the TCRdb table keeps only in-frame clones and is missing some. The table includes 90,000 to 130,000 clones, more than 85% detected once. As to this clone: Its antigen is still unknown.

The germline V and J ends were trimmed by 3 bases and 0 bases, with 12 bases remaining between them. This CDR3 spans 17 amino acids. Germline CDR1 reads SGHAT; CDR2 reads FQNNGV. The chain employs TRBV11-2 and TRBJ2-6; D ambiguous. The TCR comes from a woman aged 18 to 35 in good health and CMV-seronegative. The sample was CD4+ T cells from PBMCs. The CDR3 bases are TGTGCCAGCAGCTTTGCAGGAACGAACTCTGGGGCCAACGTCCTGACTTTC. It specifies CASSFAGTNSGANVLTF.